This TCR beta chain came from a study of OX40 agonist ivuxolimab in advanced cancers. Study-wide background: The patients got ivuxolimab, which is an agonistic anti-OX40 (CD134) antibody. All patients had ivuxolimab intravenously every 2 weeks at 0.01 to 10 mg/kg. Partial responses occurred in Three dose-escalation patients, one with hepatocellular carcinoma and two with cutaneous melanoma. Study results and caveats: Average numbers of expanded clones were greater in CD8+ T cells than in CD4+.

As regards this clone: What it binds is not known.

The V and J ends lost 4 bases and 0 bases respectively, with 13 bases between them. Germline V gene lookup returns CDR1 SGHRS and CDR2 YFSETQ. There are 16 residues in the CDR3. Profiled with immunoSEQ multiplex PCR; TCRdb holds only in-frame clones, not every one. Of about 62,000 clones detected, 70% to 90% appear once; the ten largest clones hold about 0.25%. The chain employs TRBV5-1 and TRBJ1-4, with D perhaps matching TRBD1 (6 bases). This sequence was found in an adult with an advanced solid tumor such as melanoma, head and neck, liver or kidney cancer. Sequences were derived from CD4+ or CD8+ T cells sorted from blood, sampled in a trial of the OX40 agonist ivuxolimab. In DNA, the CDR3 is TGCGCCAGCAGCGGTGGACAGCTTTCAACTAATGAAAAACTGTTTTTT. It encodes CASSGGQLSTNEKLFF.